These 21 T cell receptor beta chains originate from one sample sequenced in a study of T cells in Graves' hyperthyroidism and ophthalmopathy. Amplified TCR beta CDR3 regions derived from RNA transcripts. Initially, a first-round RT-PCR of the TCR CDR3 employed the HTBI primer set. TCRdb itself ran the multiplex PCR reads through MiXCR, one entry per CDR3 protein. The sample contains approximately 590,000 distinct CDR3 sequences, 15% to 18% of which appear only once. Sequenced sample: blood. These receptors were collected from a woman aged 25 to 39 with Graves' hyperthyroidism.

This clonotype has more than one count but fewer than ten. The rearrangement joins TRBV28 to TRBJ2-3, with TRBD1 as a possible D gene (6 bases). Germline CDR1 reads MDHEN; CDR2 reads SYDVKM. This CDR3 has 17 amino acids. Trimming shortened V by 5 bases and J by 2 bases, and 20 bases separated the two germline ends. CDR3 nucleotide sequence: TGTGCCAGCAGTCTGATTCGACAGGCCTTTAACACAGATACGCAGTATTTT. Translated: CASSLIRQAFNTDTQYF.

This clonotype was detected only a few times. The rearrangement joins TRBV10-3 to TRBJ2-5, with D possibly being TRBD1 or TRBD2 (6 bases each). Trimming removed 4 bases from V and 5 bases from J, with 14 bases in between. This CDR3 has 14 residues. Germline lookup yields CDR1 ENHRY and CDR2 SYGVKD. The CDR3 bases are TGTGCCATCAGTGTAAATACAGGGAGGGAGACCCAGTACTTC. It encodes CAISVNTGRETQYF.

This clonotype was seen repeatedly, ten times or more. V gene TRBV30 combines with J gene TRBJ1-5, with D unclear. Germline CDR1 is GTSNPN and CDR2 is SVGIG (reference sequence). The V end lost 2 bases, the J end lost 5 bases, and 19 bases lay between the germline ends. The CDR3 runs to 16 residues. The CDR3 sequence is CAWSTPKGMKYQPQHF. CDR3 DNA: TGTGCCTGGAGTACTCCAAAGGGCATGAAGTATCAGCCCCAGCATTTT.

V gene TRBV3-1 combines with J gene TRBJ2-7; tentative D call: TRBD2 (6 bases). Germline CDR1 reads LGHDT; CDR2 reads YNNKEL (reference sequence). The V and J ends lost 0 bases and 5 bases respectively, with 8 bases between them. The CDR3 contains 13 residues. DNA of the CDR3: TGTGCCAGCAGCCAAGATCGGAGGGACGAGCAGTACTTC. This gives the protein CASSQDRRDEQYF.

J is TRBJ1-5 and V is TRBV27; 7 positions agree with TRBD1. In germline, CDR1 is MNHEY, CDR2 SMNVEV (reference sequence). This CDR3 comprises 15 residues. J gave up 6 bases and V 0 bases, and 5 bases lay outside the gene matches. The CDR3 reads CASSLSKQGGQPQHF. The DNA for the CDR3 is TGTGCCAGCAGTTTATCTAAGCAGGGGGGTCAGCCCCAGCATTTT.

CDR3 nucleotide sequence: TGTGCCAGCAGCTTATCTCTGGAGGAGGGGAGGGCCTATGGCTACACCTTC. Protein product: CASSLSLEEGRAYGYTF. The V and J genes are TRBV7-3 and TRBJ1-2; possibly TRBD1 for D (5 bases). V shed 2 bases and J shed 4 bases, with 20 bases lying between them. Germline lookup yields CDR1 SGHTA and CDR2 FQGTGA. The CDR3 runs to 17 residues.

This clonotype was picked up a small number of times. The J gene is TRBJ2-1, the V gene TRBV9, with D unclear. Germline V gene data show CDR1 as SGDLS and CDR2 as YYNGEE. The germline V and J ends were trimmed by 0 bases and 0 bases, with 7 bases remaining between them. This CDR3 is built from 15 residues. CDR3 protein: CASSVGLVSYNEQFF. Written as DNA, the CDR3 is TGTGCCAGCAGCGTAGGGTTAGTCTCCTACAATGAGCAGTTCTTC.

This clonotype was seen many times. The chain links TRBV20-1 to TRBJ2-1, with 8 bases that match TRBD2. CDR1 is DFQATT, CDR2 SNEGSKA, per germline (reference sequence). Trimming at V came to 0 bases and at J to 10 bases, leaving 8 bases not matched to a gene. CDR3 size: 14 residues. CDR3 in DNA: TGCAGTGCTAGAGATGGGACTAGTCTCCGGGAGCAGTTCTTC. Residues: CSARDGTSLREQFF.

The CDR3 nucleotides are TGTGCCAGCTCACCAGACTTAGATCATTCGCAGTATTTT. As protein: CASSPDLDHSQYF. The chain joins TRBV18 to TRBJ2-3, with D unresolved. Germline-derived CDR1 and CDR2 are KGHSH and LQKENI. Trimming cost V 2 bases and J 10 bases, with 13 bases left between them. CDR3 size: 13 residues.

This clonotype was observed at least ten times. The gene calls are TRBV5-1 and TRBJ1-5; TRBD1 agrees at 11 bases. V was clipped by 4 bases and J by 5 bases; unmatched bases: 5. The germline gives CDR1 SGHRS, CDR2 YFSETQ. This CDR3 is 15 amino acids long. This CDR3 is CASSPGQGAYQPQHF. In DNA, the CDR3 is TGCGCCAGCAGCCCAGGACAGGGGGCGTATCAGCCCCAGCATTTT.

The table lists this clonotype with many counts. The J gene is TRBJ1-6, the V gene TRBV5-1; 8 nucleotides agree with TRBD1. Losses at the gene ends were 4 bases for V and 7 bases for J; bases not matched to a gene: 4. This CDR3 region has 14 residues. Germline V CDR1 and CDR2: SGHRS, YFSETQ. In nucleotides, the CDR3 is TGCGCCAGCAGCCCGGACAGGGCGAATTCACCCCTCCACTTT. Its protein is CASSPDRANSPLHF.

This clonotype was counted many times. This chain links TRBV6-1 with TRBJ1-5, with 10 bases aligning to TRBD1. Trimming cost V 11 bases and J 6 bases; bases outside gene matches: 13. The CDR3 contains 15 residues. Germline values: CDR1 MNHNS, CDR2 SASEGT. CDR3 protein: CAGSRDRGSAQPQHF. The CDR3 region has the DNA TGTGCCGGATCCAGGGACAGGGGTTCGGCTCAGCCCCAGCATTTT.

This clonotype was seen ten or more times. This chain joins TRBV27 and TRBJ2-1, with unresolved D. The V gene lost 4 bases and the J gene lost 5 bases, with 9 bases spanning the gap. CDR3 length: 13 amino acids. Germline V gene data show CDR1 as MNHEY and CDR2 as SMNVEV (reference sequence). CDR3 DNA: TGTGCCAGCAGTTCTGAGAAAAACAATGAGCAGTTCTTC. Translation gives CASSSEKNNEQFF.

This clonotype occurred many times. The chain is built from TRBV2 and TRBJ2-1; D perhaps matches TRBD2 (6 bases). V shed 6 bases and J shed 2 bases, with 17 bases lying between them. Germline assignment: CDR1 SNHLY and CDR2 FYNNEI. CDR3 size: 16 residues. The CDR3 loop reads CASRPRLLAPYNEQFF. CDR3 nucleotides: TGTGCCAGCAGGCCAAGACTACTAGCCCCCTACAATGAGCAGTTCTTC.

In this sample, this clonotype turned up a few times. The rearrangement links TRBV4-1 to TRBJ1-4; possibly TRBD1 for D (6 bases). Germline V gene sequence: CDR1 MGHRA, CDR2 YSYEKL. This CDR3 is 16 amino acids long. V was pared by 5 bases and J by 8 bases, with 21 bases between. CDR3 sequence: CASSSTIRQDWEKLFF. The CDR3 DNA reads as TGCGCCAGCAGCTCCACCATACGACAGGATTGGGAAAAACTGTTTTTT.

In its sample, this clonotype was seen many times. The V call is TRBV27, the J call TRBJ2-7, with D possibly matching TRBD1 (7 bases). The CDR3 runs 14 residues. In germline, CDR1 is MNHEY, CDR2 SMNVEV (reference sequence). Trimming pared 2 bases from V and 3 bases from J, leaving 11 bases between. In DNA form, the CDR3 reads TGTGCCAGCAGTTTAAGGCAGGGGGGCTACGAGCAGTACTTC. As protein: CASSLRQGGYEQYF.

This clonotype was detected many times. The V gene is TRBV20-1, the J gene TRBJ2-1, with 13 bases fitting TRBD2. There are 14 residues in the CDR3. Germline V gene sequence: CDR1 DFQATT, CDR2 SNEGSKA (reference sequence). The J segment lost 8 bases and the V segment lost 6 bases, leaving 7 bases of the junction unmatched. The CDR3 protein is CSALTSGRADEQFF. The CDR3 nucleotides read TGCAGTGCGCTTACTAGCGGGAGGGCCGATGAGCAGTTCTTC.

This clonotype was found many times. The rearrangement joins TRBV6-1 to TRBJ1-6, with TRBD1 as a possible D gene (6 bases). V was pared by 2 bases and J by 8 bases, with 10 bases between. CDR3 length equals 14 residues. Germline V gene lookup returns CDR1 MNHNS and CDR2 SASEGT. Here the CDR3 reads CASSEQGRDSPLHF. In DNA, the CDR3 is TGTGCCAGCAGTGAACAGGGGCGGGATTCACCCCTCCACTTT.

As regards this clonotype: This may stem from a read error, because a much larger clone lies one nucleotide away. V is TRBV3-1 and J is TRBJ2-3, with 9 bases aligning to TRBD2. The CDR3 is made up of 15 amino acids. Germline-derived CDR1 and CDR2 are LGHDT and YNNKEL (reference sequence). CDR3 nucleotides: TGTGCCAGCAGCCCGAGGACTAGCGAAACAGATGCGCAGTATTTT. Protein: CASSPRTSETDAQYF.

This chain connects TRBV20-1 to TRBJ1-1; a weak D match, TRBD1 (5 bases). The CDR3 totals 14 residues. The germline V gene has CDR1 DFQATT and CDR2 SNEGSKA (reference sequence). Trimming pared 0 bases from V and 4 bases from J, leaving 12 bases between. For the CDR3, the DNA is TGCAGTGCTAGAGATTCAAGGGGCGGCACTGAAGCTTTCTTT. This encodes CSARDSRGGTEAFF.

This clonotype was observed at least ten times. The V and J genes are TRBV2 and TRBJ2-2; D unresolved. The V end was cut by 4 bases, the J end by 9 bases, with 18 bases between. CDR3 length: 15 amino acids. CDR1 and CDR2 (germline): SNHLY, FYNNEI. The chain's CDR3 is CASSGAERMGRELFF. The CDR3 DNA reads TGTGCCAGCAGTGGGGCAGAAAGGATGGGCAGGGAGCTGTTTTTT.